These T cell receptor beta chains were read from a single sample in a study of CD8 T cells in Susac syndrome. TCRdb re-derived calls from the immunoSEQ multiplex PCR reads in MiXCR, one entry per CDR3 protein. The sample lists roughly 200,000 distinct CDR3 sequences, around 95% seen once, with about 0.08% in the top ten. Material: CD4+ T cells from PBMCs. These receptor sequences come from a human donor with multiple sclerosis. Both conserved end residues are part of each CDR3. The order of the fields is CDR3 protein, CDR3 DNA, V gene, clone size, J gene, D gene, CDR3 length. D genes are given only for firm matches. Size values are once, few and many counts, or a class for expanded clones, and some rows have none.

CAWSSNQETQYF	TGTGCCTGGAGCAGCAACCAAGAGACCCAGTACTTC	TRBV30	NA	TRBJ2-5	NA	12
CSLPLPDTQYF	TGCAGTCTACCCTTACCAGATACGCAGTATTTT	TRBV20-1	NA	TRBJ2-3	NA	11
CAIEEDSTVDTIYF	TGTGCCATCGAGGAGGACAGCACGGTGGACACCATATATTTT	TRBV10-3	NA	TRBJ1-3	NA	14
CASSPGTGGSFGQFF	TGTGCCAGCAGCCCCGGGACAGGGGGATCGTTTGGGCAGTTCTTC	TRBV7-9	once	TRBJ2-1	TRBD1	15
CASSPWTGSSYNEQFF	TGTGCCAGCAGCCCATGGACTGGGAGCTCCTACAATGAGCAGTTCTTC	TRBV3-1	NA	TRBJ2-1	NA	16
CASSLIAGSSYNEQFF	TGTGCCAGCAGCTTGATTGCGGGGAGCTCCTACAATGAGCAGTTCTTC	TRBV11-2	NA	TRBJ2-1	NA	16
CASSVGYLDGSIQYF	TGTGCCAGCAGCGTAGGATACCTCGATGGAAGCATTCAGTACTTC	TRBV9	NA	TRBJ2-4	NA	15
CSVELGQFGYGYTF	TGCAGCGTTGAATTAGGGCAGTTCGGGTATGGCTACACCTTC	TRBV29-1	NA	TRBJ1-2	NA	14
CASSPGAEQFF	TGTGCCAGCAGTCCGGGTGCTGAGCAGTTCTTC	TRBV2	NA	TRBJ2-1	NA	11
CASTLRDSYGYTF	TGTGCCAGCACTCTTCGGGACAGTTATGGCTACACCTTC	TRBV12-3/TRBV12-4	NA	TRBJ1-2	TRBD1	13
CASRTPDSQYNSPLHF	TGTGCCAGCAGAACGCCCGACAGCCAATATAATTCACCCCTCCACTTT	TRBV6-1	NA	TRBJ1-6	NA	16
CAWSEGPPRDSPLHF	TGTGCCTGGAGTGAGGGACCTCCCCGGGATTCACCCCTCCACTTT	TRBV30	NA	TRBJ1-6	NA	15
CASSLGQGNTEAFF	TGTGCCAGCAGCTTAGGACAGGGGAACACTGAAGCTTTCTTT	TRBV11-3	NA	TRBJ1-1	TRBD1	14
CSASHGTAGFF	TGCAGTGCTAGCCACGGGACAGCGGGATTCTTC	TRBV20-1	NA	TRBJ2-1	NA	11
CSVEDRRTTLADTQYF	TGCAGCGTTGAAGATCGTAGGACTACCCTGGCAGATACGCAGTATTTT	TRBV29-1	NA	TRBJ2-3	NA	16
CAISEPPNEQFF	TGTGCCATCAGTGAACCCCCCAATGAGCAGTTCTTC	TRBV10-3	once	TRBJ2-1	NA	12
CASSEKEGANYGYTF	TGTGCCAGCAGTGAAAAAGAGGGGGCGAACTATGGCTACACCTTC	TRBV25-1	NA	TRBJ1-2	TRBD1	15
CASKRMNFDTEAFF	TGTGCCAGCAAACGAATGAATTTCGACACTGAAGCTTTCTTT	TRBV6-6	NA	TRBJ1-1	NA	14
CAWSVHRETQYF	TGTGCCTGGAGTGTCCATCGAGAGACCCAGTACTTC	TRBV30	NA	TRBJ2-5	NA	12
CSASGGQGMSNEKLFF	TGCAGTGCTAGCGGGGGACAGGGGATGTCTAATGAAAAACTGTTTTTT	TRBV20-1	NA	TRBJ1-4	TRBD1	16
CSFLNDGDYGYTF	TGCAGCTTCCTCAACGATGGAGACTATGGCTACACCTTC	TRBV29-1	NA	TRBJ1-2	NA	13
CASSHGGRLRGYGYTF	TGTGCCAGCAGCCATGGCGGGCGGCTACGAGGCTATGGCTACACCTTC	TRBV3-1	NA	TRBJ1-2	NA	16
CSASVPGPSYEQYF	TGCAGTGCTAGTGTCCCGGGGCCCTCCTACGAGCAGTACTTC	TRBV20-1	NA	TRBJ2-7	NA	14
CASIRSANTGELFF	TGTGCCAGCATCAGAAGCGCGAACACCGGGGAGCTGTTTTTT	TRBV6-1	NA	TRBJ2-2	NA	14
CASSQDPRVRRYGYTF	TGTGCCAGCAGCCAAGATCCCAGGGTTCGGCGGTATGGCTACACCTTC	TRBV14	NA	TRBJ1-2	NA	16
CSVGQGGANVLTF	TGCAGCGTCGGACAGGGAGGGGCCAACGTCCTGACTTTC	TRBV29-1	NA	TRBJ2-6	TRBD1	13
CSASREGNTGELFF	TGCAGTGCTAGTCGTGAGGGGAACACCGGGGAGCTGTTTTTT	TRBV20-1	NA	TRBJ2-2	NA	14
CASSQEAYAAHNTDTQYF	TGTGCCAGCAGCCAAGAAGCGTACGCGGCGCACAACACAGATACGCAGTATTTT	TRBV3-1	NA	TRBJ2-3	NA	18
CSATGTSGGNEQFF	TGCAGTGCTACCGGGACTAGCGGGGGGAATGAGCAGTTCTTC	TRBV20-1	NA	TRBJ2-1	TRBD2	14
CAFRTGYYEQYF	TGTGCATTTAGGACAGGGTATTACGAGCAGTACTTC	TRBV30	NA	TRBJ2-7	TRBD1	12
CSALSGQTFGGGYTF	TGCAGTGCGTTATCGGGACAGACCTTCGGTGGTGGCTACACCTTC	TRBV20-1	NA	TRBJ1-2	TRBD1	15
CASSPGGGELFF	TGTGCCAGCAGCCCCGGGGGCGGGGAGCTGTTTTTT	TRBV11-2	NA	TRBJ2-2	NA	12
CASSYRGQETQYF	TGCGCCAGCTCGTACAGGGGGCAGGAAACCCAGTACTTC	TRBV5-1	NA	TRBJ2-5	TRBD1	13
CASSEMGLAFF	TGTGCCAGCAGCGAGATGGGACTGGCGTTCTTT	TRBV7-2	NA	TRBJ1-1	NA	11
CASSNEVTDTQYF	TGTGCCAGCAGTAACGAGGTCACAGATACGCAGTATTTT	TRBV6-4	NA	TRBJ2-3	NA	13
CASKEGANYGYTF	TGTGCCAGCAAAGAGGGAGCAAACTATGGCTACACCTTC	TRBV27	NA	TRBJ1-2	NA	13
CASSLDRGSDSPLHF	TGTGCCAGCAGTTTGGACAGGGGAAGTGATTCACCCCTCCACTTT	TRBV2	NA	TRBJ1-6	TRBD1	15
CASSISRGGERNTGELFF	TGTGCCAGCAGCATTTCGCGGGGCGGGGAAAGGAACACCGGGGAGCTGTTTTTT	TRBV7-3	NA	TRBJ2-2	NA	18
CASSRVDGNTEAFF	TGTGCCTCGAGCAGGGTGGACGGGAACACTGAAGCTTTCTTT	TRBV30	NA	TRBJ1-1	NA	14
CAISAQGGDTEAFF	TGTGCCATCAGTGCACAGGGTGGGGACACTGAAGCTTTCTTT	TRBV10-3	NA	TRBJ1-1	NA	14
CASSQVDNQETQYF	TGTGCCAGCAGCCAAGTGGACAACCAAGAGACCCAGTACTTC	TRBV3-1	once	TRBJ2-5	NA	14
CASSAPTGSGYTF	TGTGCCAGCAGCGCCCCGACAGGGTCTGGCTACACCTTC	TRBV7-2	NA	TRBJ1-2	TRBD1	13
CATSQGDGYTF	TGTGCCACTTCACAGGGGGATGGCTACACCTTC	TRBV24-1	NA	TRBJ1-2	TRBD1	11
CACPTGGVNTEAFF	TGTGCCTGCCCTACCGGGGGGGTTAACACTGAAGCTTTCTTT	TRBV30	NA	TRBJ1-1	NA	14
CASSRLLAGRVGELFF	TGTGCCAGCAGCCGCCTGCTAGCGGGGCGTGTCGGGGAGCTGTTTTTT	TRBV3-1	NA	TRBJ2-2	TRBD2	16
CSVAQTGTNYGYTF	TGCAGCGTTGCCCAGACAGGGACAAACTATGGCTACACCTTC	TRBV29-1	once	TRBJ1-2	TRBD1	14
CASSPRGTGGIYEQYF	TGTGCCAGCAGCCCAAGGGGGACAGGGGGTATCTACGAGCAGTACTTC	TRBV14	NA	TRBJ2-7	TRBD1	16
CSVEDSGAHGTDTQYF	TGCAGCGTTGAAGATTCGGGGGCCCATGGGACAGATACGCAGTATTTT	TRBV29-1	NA	TRBJ2-3	NA	16
CAWAPTSNEKLFF	TGTGCCTGGGCCCCGACATCTAATGAAAAACTGTTTTTT	TRBV30	NA	TRBJ1-4	NA	13
CASKSSPETQYF	TGTGCCAGCAAATCTAGTCCGGAGACCCAGTACTTC	TRBV6-5	NA	TRBJ2-5	NA	12
CASSRGKTDTQYF	TGTGCCAGCAGCAGGGGGAAGACAGATACGCAGTATTTT	TRBV2	NA	TRBJ2-3	TRBD1	13
CASSRRDRDGGYTF	TGTGCCAGCAGTCGAAGGGACAGGGATGGTGGCTACACCTTC	TRBV27	once	TRBJ1-2	TRBD1	14
CASSSQGAEETQYF	TGCGCCAGCAGCTCACAGGGTGCTGAAGAGACCCAGTACTTC	TRBV5-1	NA	TRBJ2-5	NA	14
CASSVGTHDGPQHF	TGTGCCAGCAGCGTCGGGACACACGACGGGCCCCAGCATTTT	TRBV9	NA	TRBJ1-5	NA	14
CSARLGLQSSEQFF	TGCAGTGCTAGGTTGGGACTACAGTCGAGTGAGCAGTTCTTC	TRBV20-1	NA	TRBJ2-1	TRBD2	14
CSVARGGEQYF	TGCAGCGTTGCACGGGGTGGCGAGCAGTACTTC	TRBV29-1	NA	TRBJ2-7	NA	11
CATSPVGGGAFF	TGTGCCACCAGCCCGGTGGGGGGGGGAGCTTTCTTT	TRBV15	NA	TRBJ1-1	NA	12
CASSPNSRQETQYF	TGTGCCAGCAGCCCGAACTCCCGACAAGAGACCCAGTACTTC	TRBV3-1	NA	TRBJ2-5	NA	14
CASSLRDSQGGYTF	TGTGCCAGCAGCTTAAGGGACTCGCAGGGTGGCTACACCTTC	TRBV5-6	NA	TRBJ1-2	NA	14